This entry lists 25 T cell receptor beta chains sequenced from one sample in a study of T-cell memory formation after mild COVID-19. Each CDR3 protein gets one entry after TCRdb re-called the 5' RACE reads with MiXCR. This sample carries about 140,000 distinct CDR3 sequences, under 30% of them seen once, and the ten largest clones take around a quarter. The sequenced sample consisted of PBMCs or a T cell subset sorted from them (not recorded which). The receptor source for this set is an adult woman who had mild COVID-19 (a few samples of this study predate the infection). Cell type and time point are not known.

This chain uses TRBV7-6 with TRBJ2-1; no clear D. Germline CDR1 and CDR2: SGHVS and FNYEAQ. V was cut by 1 base and J by 8 bases, with 9 bases left in between. The CDR3 consists of 13 residues. The chain's CDR3 is CASSLGPDDEQFF. CDR3 sequence (DNA): TGTGCCAGCAGCTTAGGACCCGACGATGAGCAGTTCTTC.

CDR3 DNA sequence: TGTGCCAGCTCACCACGTTACCTGCGGGGGGCGAAATCATACTACGAGCAGTACTTC. Encoded protein: CASSPRYLRGAKSYYEQYF. This sequence joins TRBV18 and TRBJ2-7; TRBD2 aligns across 8 bases. With 1 base clipped from V and 3 bases from J, the junction kept 17 bases outside the gene matches. The CDR3 totals 19 residues. Germline loops: CDR1 KGHSH, CDR2 LQKENI.

This clonotype came up a few times. The J gene is TRBJ1-2, the V gene TRBV6-1; D unresolved. From germline, CDR1 is MNHNS and CDR2 SASEGT. The length of the CDR3 is 12 residues. V lost 4 bases and J 2 bases, leaving 5 bases between the germline ends. The chain's CDR3 is CASSVMNYGYTF. CDR3 sequence (DNA): TGTGCCAGCAGTGTAATGAACTATGGCTACACCTTC.

This rearrangement joins TRBV12-3 or TRBV12-4 to TRBJ2-7; D is perhaps TRBD2 (7 bases). CDR3 size: 14 residues. Trimming stripped 5 bases from V and 2 bases from J, with 13 bases between. The CDR3 region has the DNA TGTGCCAGCAGTGGGGGAGGGGGGCCCTACGAGCAGTACTTC. Encoded protein: CASSGGGGPYEQYF.

As for this clonotype: Being one base from a much bigger clone, this may be a read error. This rearrangement joins TRBV7-9 to TRBJ2-7, with D hard to call. The V and J ends lost 5 bases and 3 bases respectively, with 5 bases between them. This CDR3 is built from 11 residues. The germline gives CDR1 SEHNR, CDR2 FQNEAQ (reference sequence). In nucleotides, the CDR3 is TGTGCCAGCAGCATAAGCTACGAGCAGTACTTC. Translating it yields CASSISYEQYF.

V is TRBV29-1 and J is TRBJ2-2; no reliable D call. Germline lookup yields CDR1 SQVTM and CDR2 ANQGSEA. V dropped 6 bases and J dropped 6 bases, with 8 bases sitting between them. The CDR3 is made up of 11 amino acids. In nucleotides, the CDR3 is TGCAGCGTGGACCGGGCCGGGGAGCTGTTTTTT. The encoded protein is CSVDRAGELFF.

The chain combines TRBV21-1 with TRBJ1-1; the table's D call, TRBD1, was not checked against the DNA. TRBV21-1 is an annotated pseudogene. This CDR3 is built from 17 residues. The CDR3 sequence is CASSKVDQSRVNTEAFF. DNA for the CDR3: TGTGCCAGCAGCAAAGTTGACCAATCCAGGGTGAACACTGAAGCTTTCTTT.

This clonotype was picked up a small number of times. The J gene is TRBJ2-4, the V gene TRBV5-1, with 9 bases lining up with TRBD2. Germline loops: CDR1 SGHRS, CDR2 YFSETQ. CDR3 length equals 17 residues. V was clipped by 0 bases and J by 7 bases; unmatched bases: 11. The CDR3 nucleotides are TGCGCCAGCAGCTTGGAGGCCTATAGCGGGAGAAGTAACATTCAGTACTTC. It yields the protein CASSLEAYSGRSNIQYF.

V gene TRBV5-5 combines with J gene TRBJ1-3; D unresolved. This CDR3 region has 16 residues. V dropped 0 bases and J dropped 0 bases, with 10 bases sitting between them. Germline assignment: CDR1 SGHKS and CDR2 YYEKEE (reference sequence). This CDR3 is CASSLVDGFSGNTIYF. The CDR3 coding sequence is TGTGCCAGCAGCTTGGTGGACGGCTTCTCTGGAAACACCATATATTTT.

This rearrangement joins TRBV4-1 to TRBJ1-1; tentative D call: TRBD1 (6 bases). This CDR3 spans 16 amino acids. Germline V gives CDR1 MGHRA, CDR2 YSYEKL. The germline V and J ends were trimmed by 0 bases and 8 bases, with 19 bases remaining between them. CDR3 residues: CASSQDFWVKGDEAFF. The DNA for the CDR3 is TGCGCCAGCAGCCAAGACTTTTGGGTAAAGGGGGACGAAGCTTTCTTT.

This clonotype appeared a few times. The chain recombines TRBV3-1 with TRBJ1-5; maybe TRBD1 (5 bases). The CDR3 loop spans 15 amino acids. The V and J ends lost 0 bases and 7 bases respectively, with 13 bases between them. The germline V gene encodes CDR1 LGHDT and CDR2 YNNKEL (reference sequence). CDR3 residues: CASSQEGVFGQPQHF. The DNA of the CDR3 is TGTGCCAGCAGCCAAGAGGGGGTTTTTGGGCAGCCCCAGCATTTT.

This clonotype turned up a few times. The V call is TRBV9, the J call TRBJ2-7; D possibly corresponds to TRBD1 (6 bases). Trimming removed 3 bases at V and 1 base at J, with 11 bases between. CDR1 SGDLS and CDR2 YYNGEE come from the germline V gene. The CDR3 length is 14 residues. The CDR3 DNA reads as TGTGCCAGCAGCGCGACAGGACCTTCCTACGAGCAGTACTTC. Protein: CASSATGPSYEQYF.

V usage is TRBV9 and J usage is TRBJ2-5; 8 bases align to TRBD2. V gave up 3 bases and J gave up 5 bases; unmatched junction bases: 15. The germline V gene has CDR1 SGDLS and CDR2 YYNGEE. The CDR3 loop spans 17 amino acids. The CDR3 spells CASSAQSTLAGSETQYF. As DNA, the CDR3 is TGTGCCAGCAGCGCTCAGTCTACTTTAGCGGGATCGGAGACCCAGTACTTC.

This clonotype appeared a few times. The CDR3 reads CASSLTSRHTEAFF. CDR3 in DNA: TGTGCCAGCAGCTTAACTTCGAGGCACACTGAAGCTTTCTTT. The gene calls are TRBV7-9 and TRBJ1-1; D is uncertain. Germline loops: CDR1 SEHNR, CDR2 FQNEAQ (reference sequence). The V and J ends lost 2 bases and 3 bases respectively, with 10 bases between them. This CDR3 is built from 14 residues.

V gene TRBV7-9 combines with J gene TRBJ1-5; D not resolved. Germline V gives CDR1 SEHNR, CDR2 FQNEAQ (reference sequence). The V end was cut by 5 bases, the J end by 5 bases, with 16 bases between. The CDR3 is made up of 15 amino acids. CDR3 DNA: TGTGCCAGCAGCCCTGGGGAGGGTGGTTATCAGCCCCAGCATTTT. Residues: CASSPGEGGYQPQHF.

The CDR3 here is CASSQDPGEGTEAFF. CDR3 nucleotide sequence: TGCGCCAGCAGCCAAGACCCGGGGGAAGGGACTGAAGCTTTCTTT. The V call is TRBV4-1, the J call TRBJ1-1; a weak D match, TRBD1 (5 bases). Germline CDR1 and CDR2: MGHRA and YSYEKL. Trimming shortened V by 0 bases and J by 5 bases, and 13 bases separated the two germline ends. This CDR3 spans 15 amino acids.

The chain combines TRBV7-2 with TRBJ2-7; D might be TRBD2 (5 bases). V lost 5 bases and J lost 0, with 11 bases in between. CDR1 SGHTA and CDR2 FQGNSA come from the germline V gene. The CDR3 runs 14 residues. The CDR3 region has the DNA TGTGCCAGCAGCCGAAGCGGAAGCTCCTACGAGCAGTACTTC. Translating it yields CASSRSGSSYEQYF.

This clonotype has only a few counts. This chain uses TRBV12-3 or TRBV12-4 with TRBJ1-1; tentatively, D is TRBD1 (5 bases). V was shortened by 8 bases and J by 1 base, with 8 bases between the two germline ends. The CDR3 is 12 amino acids. This chain's CDR3 is CASRDRNTEAFF. Written as DNA, the CDR3 is TGTGCCAGCCGTGACAGGAACACTGAAGCTTTCTTT.

In its sample, this clonotype was seen a few times. V and J are TRBV6-5 and TRBJ1-2; no reliable D call. Per germline, CDR1 MNHEY and CDR2 SVGAGI. CDR3 size: 15 residues. Trimming cost V 2 bases and J 2 bases, with 12 bases left between them. The chain's CDR3 is CASSYGYRENYGYTF. Written as DNA, the CDR3 is TGTGCCAGCAGTTACGGCTACAGAGAAAACTATGGCTACACCTTC.

This clonotype appeared a few times. The V gene is TRBV20-1, the J gene TRBJ2-4; tentatively, D is TRBD1 (6 bases). The CDR3 has 14 amino acids. Germline V gene sequence: CDR1 DFQATT, CDR2 SNEGSKA (reference sequence). The V gene lost 4 bases and the J gene lost 1 base, with 11 bases spanning the gap. The CDR3 DNA reads TGCAGTGCTAAGAAGGGGGTGGCCAAAAACATTCAGTACTTC. This encodes CSAKKGVAKNIQYF.

The J gene is TRBJ1-1, the V gene TRBV27; D possibly corresponds to TRBD1 (6 bases). CDR3 length: 15 residues. The germline CDR1 and CDR2 sequences are MNHEY and SMNVEV (reference sequence). V was trimmed by 2 bases and J by 1 base, leaving 11 bases between them. The CDR3: CASSLTGAANTEAFF. CDR3 coding DNA: TGTGCCAGCAGTTTAACGGGGGCGGCGAACACTGAAGCTTTCTTT.

The chain's CDR3 is CASSFRDRSSYEQYF. For the CDR3, the DNA is TGTGCCAGCAGTTTCCGGGACAGGAGCTCCTACGAGCAGTACTTC. The gene calls are TRBV12-3 or TRBV12-4 and TRBJ2-7; 8 bases align to TRBD1. The J segment lost 0 bases and the V segment lost 3 bases, leaving 4 bases of the junction unmatched. The CDR3 is 15 residues long.

The chain uses TRBV19 and TRBJ1-2; 7 positions match TRBD1. CDR3 size: 17 residues. J lost 3 bases, V lost 2 bases, and 12 bases had no gene match. The germline V gene has CDR1 LNHDA and CDR2 SQIVND (reference sequence). In DNA, the CDR3 is TGTGCCAGTAGTATATCTCTTGTCGGGACAGAGCACTATGGCTACACCTTC. This codes for CASSISLVGTEHYGYTF.

A note on this clonotype: The conserved final phenylalanine or tryptophan is absent from the CDR3, which likely points to a read error. This chain connects TRBV20-1 to TRBJ2-7; TRBD1 matches 9 bases. Per germline, CDR1 DFQATT and CDR2 SNEGSKA (reference sequence). With V trimmed by 0 bases and J by 3 bases, 9 bases remained unmatched. CDR3 length: 16 amino acids. This CDR3 is CSARDPGGQGLYEQYL. The CDR3 region has the DNA TGCAGTGCTAGAGATCCAGGGGGACAGGGACTCTACGAGCAGTACTTA.

A few counts support this clonotype. The chain links TRBV29-1 to TRBJ2-7; TRBD2 aligns across 7 bases. Germline V gene lookup returns CDR1 SQVTM and CDR2 ANQGSEA. V was clipped by 4 bases and J by 3 bases; unmatched bases: 18. The CDR3 runs to 17 residues. For the CDR3, the DNA is TGCAGCGTTGTATGGGATGGGAGGGCCCATTGGAGCTACGAGCAGTACTTC. It specifies CSVVWDGRAHWSYEQYF.